This paragraph covers one T cell receptor beta chain sequence. This entry comes from a study of blood T cell repertoires in COVID-19. Method: immunoSEQ multiplex PCR; TCRdb's copy keeps in-frame clones and lacks some. The sample lists about 250,000 clones; more than 60% were seen once. The germline gives CDR1 SGDLS, CDR2 YYNGEE. V lost 3 bases, J lost 9 bases, and 13 bases lay in between. The CDR3 totals 13 residues. This sequence originates from a woman aged 40-49 years with active or convalescent COVID-19. The sequenced sample consisted of peripheral blood. The chain combines TRBV9 with TRBJ1-5; D remains ambiguous. The CDR3 coding sequence is TGTGCCAGCAGCGAGATCCCTCAGTCGCCCCAGCATTTT. Encoded protein: CASSEIPQSPQHF.